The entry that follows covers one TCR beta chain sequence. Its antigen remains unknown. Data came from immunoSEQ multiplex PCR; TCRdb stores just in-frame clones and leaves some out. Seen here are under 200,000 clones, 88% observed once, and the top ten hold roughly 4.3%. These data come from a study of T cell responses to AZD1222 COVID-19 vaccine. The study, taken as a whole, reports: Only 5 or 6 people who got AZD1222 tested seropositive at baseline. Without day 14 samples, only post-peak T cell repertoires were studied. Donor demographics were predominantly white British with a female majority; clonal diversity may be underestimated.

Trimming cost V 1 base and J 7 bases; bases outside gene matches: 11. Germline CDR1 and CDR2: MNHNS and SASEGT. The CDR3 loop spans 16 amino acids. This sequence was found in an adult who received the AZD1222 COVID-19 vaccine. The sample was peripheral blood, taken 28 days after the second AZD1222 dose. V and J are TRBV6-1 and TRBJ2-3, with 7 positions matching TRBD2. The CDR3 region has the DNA TGTGCCAGCAGTGAAGTTTCCCTAGAACTAGCGTATACGCAGTATTTT. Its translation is CASSEVSLELAYTQYF.